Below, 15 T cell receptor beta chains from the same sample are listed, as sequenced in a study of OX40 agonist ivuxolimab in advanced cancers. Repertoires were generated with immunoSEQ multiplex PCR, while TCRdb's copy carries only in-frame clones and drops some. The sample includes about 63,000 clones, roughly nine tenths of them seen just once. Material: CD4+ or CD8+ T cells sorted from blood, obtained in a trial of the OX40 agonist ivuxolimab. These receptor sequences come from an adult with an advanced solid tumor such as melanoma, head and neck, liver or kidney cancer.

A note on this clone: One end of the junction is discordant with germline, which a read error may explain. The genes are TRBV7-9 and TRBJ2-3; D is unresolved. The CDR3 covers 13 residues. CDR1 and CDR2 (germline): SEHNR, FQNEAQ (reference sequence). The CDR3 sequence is CASRLGYGDTQYF. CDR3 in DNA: TGTGCCAGCAGGTTAGGCTACGGGGATACGCAGTATTTT.

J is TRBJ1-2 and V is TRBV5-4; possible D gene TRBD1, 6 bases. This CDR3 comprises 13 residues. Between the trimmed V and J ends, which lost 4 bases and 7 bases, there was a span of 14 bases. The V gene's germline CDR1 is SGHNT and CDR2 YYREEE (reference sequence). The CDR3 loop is CASSRTTGFGYTF. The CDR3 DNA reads TGTGCCAGCAGCCGCACTACAGGGTTTGGCTACACCTTC.

Here the CDR3 DNA reads TGTGCCAGCAGCGCTTTGGAACTAGCGAGCACCTACAATGAGCAGTTCTTC. Amino acids: CASSALELASTYNEQFF. J is TRBJ2-1 and V is TRBV9; 7 bases are a match to TRBD2. The CDR3 is 17 amino acids. V was pared by 3 bases and J by 2 bases, with 11 bases of the junction left unmatched. CDR1 and CDR2 (germline): SGDLS, YYNGEE.

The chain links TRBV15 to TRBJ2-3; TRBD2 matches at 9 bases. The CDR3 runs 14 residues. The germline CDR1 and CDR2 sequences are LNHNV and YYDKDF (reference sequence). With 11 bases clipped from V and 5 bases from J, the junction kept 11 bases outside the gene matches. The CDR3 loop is CAASSGRYGDTQYF. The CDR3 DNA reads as TGTGCCGCCTCGAGCGGGAGGTACGGAGATACGCAGTATTTT.

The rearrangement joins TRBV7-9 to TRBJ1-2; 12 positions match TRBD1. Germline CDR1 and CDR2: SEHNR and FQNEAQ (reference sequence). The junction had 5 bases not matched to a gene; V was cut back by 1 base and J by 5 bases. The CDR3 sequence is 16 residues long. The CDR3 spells CASSLGLGQGAYGYTF. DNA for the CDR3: TGTGCCAGCAGCTTAGGCCTGGGACAGGGGGCTTATGGCTACACCTTC.

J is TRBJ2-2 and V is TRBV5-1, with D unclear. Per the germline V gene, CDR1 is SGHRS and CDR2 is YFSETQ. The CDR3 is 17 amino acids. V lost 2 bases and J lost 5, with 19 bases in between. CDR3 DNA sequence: TGCGCCAGCAGCTTCTCATCAGTTTCCCAAGGGACCGGGGAGCTGTTTTTT. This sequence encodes CASSFSSVSQGTGELFF.

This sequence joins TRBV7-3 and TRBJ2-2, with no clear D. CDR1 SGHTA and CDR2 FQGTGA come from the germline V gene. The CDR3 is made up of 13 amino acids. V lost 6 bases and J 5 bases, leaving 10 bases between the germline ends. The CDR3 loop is CASSRFSTGELFF. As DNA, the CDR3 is TGTGCCAGCAGTCGCTTTTCGACCGGGGAGCTGTTTTTT.

The CDR3 bases are TGTGCCAGCAGTCGGGACAGGGTTTCCTATTCGTCCTACGAGCAGTACTTC. Protein: CASSRDRVSYSSYEQYF. The gene calls are TRBV7-9 and TRBJ2-7, with TRBD1 matching over 9 bases. Trimming at V came to 6 bases and at J to 1 base, leaving 13 bases not matched to a gene. The CDR3 runs 17 residues. The V gene's germline CDR1 is SEHNR and CDR2 FQNEAQ (reference sequence). Based on the CDR3 plus reference TRBV7-9 and TRBJ2-7, the full variable domain is DTGVSQNPRHKITKRGQNVTFRCDPISEHNRLYWYRQTLGQGPEFLTYFQNEAQLEKSRLLSDRFSAERPKGSFSTLEIQRTEQGDSAMYLCASSRDRVSYSSYEQYFGPGTRLTVT.

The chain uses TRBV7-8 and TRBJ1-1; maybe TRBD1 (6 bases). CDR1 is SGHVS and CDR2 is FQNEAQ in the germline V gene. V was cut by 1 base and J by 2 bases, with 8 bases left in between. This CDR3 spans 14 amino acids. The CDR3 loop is CASSLVRGNTEAFF. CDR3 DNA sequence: TGTGCCAGCAGCTTAGTCAGGGGCAACACTGAAGCTTTCTTT.

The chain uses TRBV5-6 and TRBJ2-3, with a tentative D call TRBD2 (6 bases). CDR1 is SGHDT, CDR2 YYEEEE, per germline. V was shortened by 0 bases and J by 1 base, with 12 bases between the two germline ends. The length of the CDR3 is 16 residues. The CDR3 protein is CASSLGRRGGTDTQYF. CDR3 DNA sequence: TGTGCCAGCAGCTTGGGGAGGAGGGGAGGCACAGATACGCAGTATTTT.

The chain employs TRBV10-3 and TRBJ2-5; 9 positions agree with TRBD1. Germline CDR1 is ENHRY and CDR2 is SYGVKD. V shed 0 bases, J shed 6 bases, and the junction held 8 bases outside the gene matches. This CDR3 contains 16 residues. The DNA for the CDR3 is TGTGCCATCAGTGAGTCGATGGGGACAGGGAGTCAGACCCAGTACTTC. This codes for CAISESMGTGSQTQYF.

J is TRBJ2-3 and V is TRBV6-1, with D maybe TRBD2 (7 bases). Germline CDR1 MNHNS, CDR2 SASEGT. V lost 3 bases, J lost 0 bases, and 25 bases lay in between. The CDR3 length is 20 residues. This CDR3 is CASSEGYLAEGTTSTDTQYF. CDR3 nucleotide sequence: TGTGCCAGCAGTGAGGGATACCTAGCGGAGGGGACAACTAGCACAGATACGCAGTATTTT.

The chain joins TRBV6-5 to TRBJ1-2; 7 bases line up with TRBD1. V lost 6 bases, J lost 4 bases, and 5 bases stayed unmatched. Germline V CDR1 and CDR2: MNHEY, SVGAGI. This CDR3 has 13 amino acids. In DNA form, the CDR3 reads TGTGCCAGCAGGAGGGACAGCCCCTATGGCTACACCTTC. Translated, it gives CASRRDSPYGYTF.

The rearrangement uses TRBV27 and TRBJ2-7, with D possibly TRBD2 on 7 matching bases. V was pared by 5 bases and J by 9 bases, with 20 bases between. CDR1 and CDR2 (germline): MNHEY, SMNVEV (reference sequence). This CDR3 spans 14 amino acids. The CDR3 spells CASSPFWGGAGQYF. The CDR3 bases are TGTGCCAGCAGTCCCTTTTGGGGGGGCGCGGGGCAGTACTTC.

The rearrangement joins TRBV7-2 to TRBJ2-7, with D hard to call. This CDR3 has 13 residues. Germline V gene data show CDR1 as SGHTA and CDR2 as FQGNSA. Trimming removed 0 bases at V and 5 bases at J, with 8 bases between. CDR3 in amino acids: CASSLAAAHEQYF. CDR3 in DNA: TGTGCCAGCAGCTTAGCTGCCGCTCACGAGCAGTACTTC.